The T cell receptor (beta chain) described here comes from a study of blood T cell repertoires in COVID-19. Background on the study: Sample material is recorded as cDNA or gDNA derived from T cells, B-cell-depleted T cells, or PBMCs.

Here immunoSEQ multiplex PCR was the method, and the copy in TCRdb shows in-frame clones only, minus some. Among roughly 150,000 clones listed, over 75% were seen once. The CDR3 consists of 18 residues. The chain uses TRBV21-1 and TRBJ1-6. TRBV21-1 has pseudogene status. Specimen: peripheral blood. The clonotype was recovered from a man in his 70s who had recovered from COVID-19. The CDR3 bases are TGTGCCATCAAACCGTCATGGCGGAGGGCCTCCTATAATTCACCCCTCCACTTT. Its translation: CAIKPSWRRASYNSPLHF.